Shown below are 16 T cell receptor beta chains from a single sample sequenced in a study of T cells in localized non-small cell lung cancer. Data came from immunoSEQ multiplex PCR; TCRdb stores just in-frame clones and leaves some out. Of under 35,000 clones listed, 91% are singletons. The sample consisted of peripheral blood, taken before any cancer treatment. These receptors all stem from a female donor older than 55 with stage I lung adenocarcinoma.

The V gene is TRBV25-1, the J gene TRBJ1-1; D gene unclear. The CDR3 has 11 residues. Germline values: CDR1 MGHDK, CDR2 SYGVNS. Trimming pared 10 bases from V and 1 base from J, leaving 7 bases between. The CDR3 loop is CATRQNTEAFF. The CDR3 nucleotides read TGTGCCACCCGACAGAACACTGAAGCTTTCTTT.

Only one count was recorded for this clone. The rearrangement links TRBV7-3 to TRBJ2-1; TRBD1 might be the D (6 bases). Germline CDR1 is SGHTA and CDR2 is FQGTGA. The CDR3 is made up of 12 amino acids. Trimming took 4 bases from V and 7 from J, leaving 8 bases between them. CDR3 DNA: TGTGCCAGCAGCTCACAGGGAAATGAGCAGTTCTTC. Protein: CASSSQGNEQFF.

The table lists this clone with a few counts. Other nucleotide sequences in the sample specify the same CDR3. The chain uses TRBV18 and TRBJ2-3, with unresolved D. The ends were cut back, 0 bases at V and 0 bases at J, with 1 base in the middle. The CDR3 loop spans 13 amino acids. Germline assignment: CDR1 KGHSH and CDR2 LQKENI. The CDR3 is CASSPPSTDTQYF. The DNA for the CDR3 is TGTGCCAGCTCACCACCTAGCACAGATACGCAGTATTTT.

The chain has TRBV6-6 and TRBJ1-2; TRBD1 agrees at 7 bases. Germline CDR1 reads MNHNY; CDR2 reads SVGAGI (reference sequence). This CDR3 spans 13 amino acids. The junction had 3 bases not matched to a gene; V was cut back by 2 bases and J by 6 bases. The CDR3 loop reads CASSYRGTDGYTF. Here the CDR3 DNA reads TGTGCCAGCAGTTACAGAGGGACAGATGGCTACACCTTC.

V and J are TRBV10-1 and TRBJ2-3; the D is unclear. The CDR3 extends over 12 amino acids. V was shortened by 4 bases and J by 5 bases, with 7 bases between the two germline ends. Germline-derived CDR1 and CDR2 are WNHNN and SYGVQD (reference sequence). CDR3 region: CASSGQQDTQYF. CDR3 bases: TGCGCCAGCAGTGGACAACAAGATACGCAGTATTTT.

Here the CDR3 reads CATFRGSSYEQYF. The CDR3 nucleotides are TGTGCCACCTTCCGGGGTAGCTCCTACGAGCAGTACTTC. The chain uses TRBV28 and TRBJ2-7, with a possible D match to TRBD2 (5 bases). The CDR3 has 13 residues. The V gene's germline CDR1 is MDHEN and CDR2 SYDVKM. V was pared by 10 bases and J by 0 bases, with 13 bases between.

The chain recombines TRBV10-1 with TRBJ1-5; D uncertain. This CDR3 contains 15 residues. Per the germline V gene, CDR1 is WNHNN and CDR2 is SYGVQD (reference sequence). Trimming took off 2 bases at V and 2 bases at J, with 10 bases between the two ends. Here the CDR3 reads CASSELVVGNQPQHF. The CDR3, as DNA: TGCGCCAGCAGTGAGCTTGTCGTGGGCAATCAGCCCCAGCATTTT.

The rearrangement links TRBV27 to TRBJ1-1; D gene ambiguous. CDR1 and CDR2 from the germline V gene are MNHEY and SMNVEV (reference sequence). The CDR3 extends over 15 amino acids. The ends were cut back, 8 bases at V and 2 bases at J, with 18 bases in the middle. In DNA, the CDR3 is TGTGCCAGCCAAAGAATTAGTCCCGTTAACACTGAAGCTTTCTTT. Translated, it gives CASQRISPVNTEAFF.

This clone appeared once. The chain joins TRBV2 to TRBJ2-1; 9 nucleotides line up with TRBD1. The junction had 4 bases not matched to a gene; V was cut back by 7 bases and J by 0 bases. This CDR3 has 15 residues. Germline V CDR1 and CDR2: SNHLY, FYNNEI. CDR3 DNA: TGTGCCAGCAAACTGGACAGGGGCTCCTACAATGAGCAGTTCTTC. Residues: CASKLDRGSYNEQFF.

This chain connects TRBV5-1 to TRBJ2-2, with D possibly being TRBD1 or TRBD2 (5 bases each). Germline V gene lookup returns CDR1 SGHRS and CDR2 YFSETQ. This CDR3 is built from 15 residues. The ends were cut back, 4 bases at V and 6 bases at J, with 16 bases in the middle. The CDR3 sequence: CASSPRDGYAGELFF. The CDR3 region has the DNA TGCGCCAGCAGCCCTAGGGACGGCTATGCCGGGGAGCTGTTTTTT.

This rearrangement joins TRBV30 to TRBJ1-5; D unresolved. Trimming removed 2 bases at V and 1 base at J, with 6 bases between. This CDR3 spans 13 amino acids. Germline V gene sequence: CDR1 GTSNPN, CDR2 SVGIG (reference sequence). The CDR3 loop is CAWSTLSNQPQHF. The CDR3 nucleotides are TGTGCCTGGAGTACCCTAAGCAATCAGCCCCAGCATTTT.

The chain recombines TRBV15 with TRBJ2-3; possible D gene TRBD1, 5 bases. V lost 3 bases and J 2 bases, leaving 9 bases between the germline ends. The CDR3 length is 14 residues. The germline V gene encodes CDR1 LNHNV and CDR2 YYDKDF (reference sequence). The CDR3 reads CATSSDRITDTQYF. In DNA form, the CDR3 reads TGTGCCACCAGCAGTGACAGAATCACAGATACGCAGTATTTT.

The rearrangement uses TRBV7-6 and TRBJ2-7, with a tentative D call TRBD1 (6 bases). The germline V gene encodes CDR1 SGHVS and CDR2 FNYEAQ. V shed 2 bases and J shed 1 base, with 18 bases lying between them. The CDR3 contains 17 residues. CDR3 protein: CASSLNVPGAASYEQYF. The CDR3 DNA is TGTGCCAGCAGCTTAAACGTGCCAGGGGCAGCGTCCTACGAGCAGTACTTC.

CDR3 sequence reads: CASSPGQDTEAFF. CDR3 DNA sequence: TGTGCCAGCTCTCCCGGACAGGACACTGAAGCTTTCTTT. The chain links TRBV18 to TRBJ1-1, with 7 bases lining up with TRBD1. V lost 6 bases and J lost 3; bases outside the gene matches: 4. Germline V gives CDR1 KGHSH, CDR2 LQKENI. This CDR3 has 13 residues.

The J gene is TRBJ2-7, the V gene TRBV9, with D unclear. The CDR3 loop spans 15 amino acids. V was pared by 0 bases and J by 3 bases, with 13 bases between. Germline V gene sequence: CDR1 SGDLS, CDR2 YYNGEE. The CDR3 DNA reads TGTGCCAGCAGCGTAGCTACGCGAGTCCGCTACGAGCAGTACTTC. It specifies CASSVATRVRYEQYF.

V and J are TRBV18 and TRBJ2-2, with 10 bases aligning to TRBD2. V dropped 2 bases and J dropped 7; count of bases not matched to a gene: 4. CDR1 KGHSH and CDR2 LQKENI come from the germline V gene. The CDR3 runs 15 residues. The CDR3 region is CASSPASGSGGELFF. CDR3 in DNA: TGTGCCAGCTCACCAGCTAGCGGGAGTGGCGGGGAGCTGTTTTTT.